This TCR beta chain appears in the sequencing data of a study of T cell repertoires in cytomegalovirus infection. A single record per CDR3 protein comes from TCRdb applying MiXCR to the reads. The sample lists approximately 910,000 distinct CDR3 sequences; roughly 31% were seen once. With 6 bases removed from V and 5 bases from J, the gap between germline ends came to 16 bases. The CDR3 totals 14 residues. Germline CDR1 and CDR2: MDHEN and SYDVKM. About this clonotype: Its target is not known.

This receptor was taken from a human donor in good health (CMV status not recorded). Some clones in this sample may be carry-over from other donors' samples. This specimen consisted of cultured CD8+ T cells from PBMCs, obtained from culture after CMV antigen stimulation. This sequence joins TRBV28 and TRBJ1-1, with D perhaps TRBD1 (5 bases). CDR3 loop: CASSLQIGATEAFF. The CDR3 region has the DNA TGTGCCAGCAGCCTACAAATCGGGGCGACTGAAGCTTTCTTT.